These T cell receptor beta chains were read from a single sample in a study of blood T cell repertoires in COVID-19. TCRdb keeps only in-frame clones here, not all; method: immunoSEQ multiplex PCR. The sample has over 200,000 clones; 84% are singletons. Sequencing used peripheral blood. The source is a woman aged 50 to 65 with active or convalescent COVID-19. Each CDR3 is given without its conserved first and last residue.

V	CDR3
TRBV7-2	ASSPGRGGQPQH
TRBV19	ASSNRGRTDTQY
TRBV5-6	ASSIRQGAGEQY
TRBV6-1	ASSESGGAGYGYT
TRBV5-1	ASSSGQGGNEKLF
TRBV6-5	ASSYGTGSYNEQF
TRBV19	ASSIVPEGGDTEAF
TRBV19	ASSISGGLPSYNEQF
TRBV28	ASRTPRTGSTEAF
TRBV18	ASSPTSGGPNTGELF
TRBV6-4	ASRRTSGKGTDTQY
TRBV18	ASSPYLAQTGRVYGYT
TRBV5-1	ASSLIRTGYGYT
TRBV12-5	ASGQDSTGMNTEAF
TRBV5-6	ASSPSGQVYNEQF
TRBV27	ASSPRGGVGNTIY
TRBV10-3	ASTKAGTSGYNEQF
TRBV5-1	ASSFSGTTNEKLF
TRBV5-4	ASSLGTAKSTDTQY
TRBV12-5	ASGPPGQGAEEQY
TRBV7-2	ASSLQGGYGYT
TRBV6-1	ASSGNTGGTTTSNQPQH
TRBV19	ASRGRESEKLF
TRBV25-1	ASSEGRGGKNIQY
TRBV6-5	ASTRGNTIY
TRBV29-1	SVVSADGYT
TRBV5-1	ASSLDRAKNIQY
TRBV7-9	ASSALRGNHEKLF
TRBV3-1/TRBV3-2	ASSQDGGRLELF
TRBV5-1	ASSLSEGQDGGYT
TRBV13	ASSLNRGSDADTQY
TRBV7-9	ASSAWDNQPQH
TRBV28	ASSSLTGPHQETQY
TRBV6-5	ASLRGTVYNYGYT
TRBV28	ASSSRGGEETQY
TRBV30	AWNLSPGQGDGYT
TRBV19	ASSRLAGNTGELF
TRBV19	ASISSVSSGANVLT
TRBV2	ASSNWGQTETEAF